Presented here are 25 T cell receptor beta chains from one specimen sequenced in a study of CD8+CD57+ T cells in acquired aplastic anemia. Genomic DNA templated the TCR beta VDJ and CDR3 profiling. Via MiXCR, TCRdb re-called the reads, giving one row per CDR3 protein. Of some 48,000 distinct CDR3 sequences listed, approximately 72% are singletons. The sample consisted of sorted CD4+, CD8+, or CD8+CD57+ T cells (not recorded which) from PBMCs. The receptors originated from a human donor in good health, serving as a control.

The V call is TRBV24-1, the J call TRBJ1-1; no definite D call. The germline CDR1 and CDR2 sequences are KGHDR and SFDVKD. V lost 3 bases and J lost 2, with 3 bases in between. The CDR3 totals 12 residues. CDR3 in amino acids: CATSDLNTEAFF. CDR3 nucleotides: TGTGCCACCAGTGATCTAAACACTGAAGCTTTCTTT.

V gene TRBV19 combines with J gene TRBJ2-3; 7 bases match TRBD1. The V gene's germline CDR1 is LNHDA and CDR2 SQIVND (reference sequence). The CDR3 sequence is 13 residues long. Germline trimming cut 6 bases from V and 0 bases from J; bases unmatched to any gene: 0. This CDR3 reads CASRGQSTDTQYF. The CDR3 nucleotides read TGTGCCAGTAGGGGACAGAGCACAGATACGCAGTATTTT. Complete variable domain (other parts from reference TRBV19 and TRBJ2-3): DGGITQSPKYLFRKEGQNVTLSCEQNLNHDAMYWYRQDPGQGLRLIYYSQIVNDFQKGDIAEGYSVSREKKESFPLTVTSAQKNPTAFYLCASRGQSTDTQYFGPGTRLTVL.

The chain uses TRBV2 and TRBJ2-7; D is possibly TRBD1 or TRBD2 (5 bases each). This CDR3 has 14 residues. Between the trimmed V and J ends, which lost 5 bases and 3 bases, there was a span of 14 bases. Germline V gene lookup returns CDR1 SNHLY and CDR2 FYNNEI. The CDR3, as DNA: TGTGCCAGCAGTCTGCAGGGAGACCACTACGAGCAGTACTTC. Its translation is CASSLQGDHYEQYF.

The rearrangement links TRBV24-1 to TRBJ1-5; 8 nucleotides line up with TRBD1. This CDR3 spans 14 amino acids. In germline, CDR1 is KGHDR, CDR2 SFDVKD. Unmatched junction bases numbered 3, after V lost 3 bases and J lost 6 bases. DNA for the CDR3: TGTGCCACCAGTGATGACAGGGGTGGTCAGCCCCAGCATTTT. It yields the protein CATSDDRGGQPQHF.

This clonotype has only a few counts. The genes are TRBV2 and TRBJ2-7; 12 bases match TRBD1. The CDR3 has 14 amino acids. Trimming took 10 bases from V and 7 from J; bases not matched to a gene: 11. The germline V gene has CDR1 SNHLY and CDR2 FYNNEI. The CDR3 here is CATSGDRGLREQYF. Here the CDR3 DNA reads TGTGCCACCTCGGGGGACAGGGGGCTACGAGAGCAGTACTTC.

This chain joins TRBV2 and TRBJ2-7; TRBD1 agrees at 9 bases. J gave up 3 bases and V 6 bases, and 0 bases lay outside the gene matches. Germline values: CDR1 SNHLY, CDR2 FYNNEI. The CDR3 runs to 12 residues. CDR3 nucleotides: TGTGCCAGCAGGACAGGGGGCTACGAGCAGTACTTC. It yields the protein CASRTGGYEQYF.

As regards this clonotype: Compared with germline, one end of the junction differs, possibly owing to a read error. The J gene is TRBJ2-5, the V gene TRBV25-1; tentative D call: TRBD2 (5 bases). This CDR3 contains 14 residues. Germline V CDR1 and CDR2: MGHDK, SYGVNS. CDR3 sequence reads: CASSPNEGVETQHF. The CDR3 DNA reads TGTGCCAGCAGTCCTAATGAGGGCGTGGAGACCCAGCACTTC.

The rearrangement links TRBV7-9 to TRBJ2-3; perhaps TRBD2 as D (6 bases). Between the trimmed V and J ends, which lost 5 bases and 8 bases, there was a span of 17 bases. The germline gives CDR1 SEHNR, CDR2 FQNEAQ (reference sequence). The CDR3 has 14 amino acids. The CDR3 DNA is TGTGCCAGCAGCCTAAACTCGGGAGCGGGTACGCAGTATTTT. It is translated as CASSLNSGAGTQYF.

This chain joins TRBV11-1 and TRBJ1-1; D gene unclear. V lost 6 bases and J lost 2, with 16 bases in between. The CDR3 spans 15 residues. In germline, CDR1 is SGHAT, CDR2 FQDESV (reference sequence). Written as DNA, the CDR3 is TGTGCCAGCAGGTATACGGGTCCGAGCAACACTGAAGCTTTCTTT. Protein product: CASRYTGPSNTEAFF.

This clonotype was observed a handful of times. V gene TRBV5-7 combines with J gene TRBJ1-2; 7 nucleotides match TRBD1. TRBV5-7 is marked as an open reading frame, function uncertain. V lost 1 base and J lost 2; bases outside the gene matches: 2. The CDR3 extends over 14 amino acids. The CDR3 nucleotides are TGTGCCAGCAGCTTGATGACAGGGAACTATGGCTACACCTTC. It is translated as CASSLMTGNYGYTF.

This chain uses TRBV10-2 with TRBJ2-7; tentative D call: TRBD2 (6 bases). CDR3 length equals 16 residues. Trimming took 1 base from V and 3 from J, leaving 16 bases between them. CDR1 is WSHSY and CDR2 is SAAADI in the germline V gene. The CDR3 reads CASSELRLGGFYEQYF. In DNA form, the CDR3 reads TGCGCCAGCAGTGAGTTACGACTGGGGGGATTCTACGAGCAGTACTTC.

The chain couples TRBV11-1 to TRBJ2-1; the D gene is possibly TRBD2 (5 bases). The germline gives CDR1 SGHAT, CDR2 FQDESV (reference sequence). This CDR3 spans 15 amino acids. The V and J ends lost 7 bases and 7 bases respectively, with 20 bases between them. The CDR3 sequence is CASTQRGGGVNEQFF. The CDR3 DNA sequence: TGTGCCAGCACCCAGCGCGGAGGTGGGGTTAATGAGCAGTTCTTC.

The rearrangement joins TRBV29-1 to TRBJ2-6; 10 bases line up with TRBD1. The CDR3 length is 16 residues. Trimming at V came to 7 bases and at J to 1 base, leaving 7 bases not matched to a gene. In germline, CDR1 is SQVTM, CDR2 ANQGSEA. CDR3 protein: CSGGTGEGSGANVLTF. Here the CDR3 DNA reads TGCAGCGGGGGGACAGGGGAAGGGTCTGGGGCCAACGTCCTGACTTTC.

On this clonotype itself: One end of the junction is discordant with germline, which a read error may explain. This rearrangement joins TRBV4-2 to TRBJ2-7, with D perhaps matching TRBD1 (6 bases). The CDR3 has 16 residues. CDR1 is LGHNA, CDR2 YNFKEQ, per germline. CDR3 nucleotide sequence: TGTGCCTGCAGCCAAGATCGGTCAGGGGACCCCTACGAGCAGTACTTC. Protein product: CACSQDRSGDPYEQYF.

This chain connects TRBV11-2 to TRBJ1-2; 9 bases fit TRBD1. Germline assignment: CDR1 SGHAT and CDR2 FQNNGV. J was trimmed by 8 bases and V by 5 bases; bases with no gene match: 15. This CDR3 has 16 amino acids. CDR3 protein: CASSAPRGTGLQGYTF. The DNA for the CDR3 is TGTGCCAGCAGCGCCCCTAGAGGGACAGGGCTTCAGGGCTACACCTTC.

The V and J genes are TRBV11-2 and TRBJ2-7; unclear D gene. Germline assignment: CDR1 SGHAT and CDR2 FQNNGV. The germline V and J ends were trimmed by 5 bases and 1 base, with 9 bases remaining between them. The CDR3 has 13 amino acids. CDR3 in amino acids: CASSPQSSYEQYF. DNA of the CDR3: TGTGCCAGCAGCCCCCAATCTTCCTACGAGCAGTACTTC.

For this clonotype: Mismatch with germline at one junction end may stem from a read error. The chain links TRBV7-9 to TRBJ1-1; no clear D. CDR3 length: 13 residues. The V gene's germline CDR1 is SEHNR and CDR2 FQNEAQ (reference sequence). CDR3 amino acids: CASSFSLNTEAFF. In DNA form, the CDR3 reads TGTGCCAGCAGCTTCTCGCTGAACACTGAAGCTTTCTTC.

This chain connects TRBV7-3 to TRBJ2-1; unclear D gene. There are 12 residues in the CDR3. CDR1 is SGHTA, CDR2 FQGTGA, per germline. V was pared by 5 bases and J by 7 bases, with 9 bases between. In nucleotides, the CDR3 is TGTGCCAGCAGCGATAGGACGAATGAGCAGTTCTTC. Translation gives CASSDRTNEQFF.

This clonotype occurred once. CDR3 sequence reads: CASSLGLAGEAYEQYF. DNA of the CDR3: TGTGCCAGCAGCCTGGGACTAGCGGGAGAGGCGTACGAGCAGTACTTC. The chain employs TRBV5-6 and TRBJ2-7; TRBD2 aligns across 14 bases. Trimming removed 4 bases from V and 4 bases from J; junction bases left unmatched: 7. The germline V gene encodes CDR1 SGHDT and CDR2 YYEEEE. The CDR3 totals 16 residues.

By share, this clonotype counts as medium-sized (0.01 to 0.1%). The chain recombines TRBV12-3 or TRBV12-4 with TRBJ2-3, with D unresolved. The V gene lost 3 bases and the J gene lost 6 bases, with 13 bases spanning the gap. The CDR3 contains 14 residues. As DNA, the CDR3 is TGTGCCAGCAGTTTTGGCTCTCTCACGGATACGCAGTATTTT. This translates into CASSFGSLTDTQYF.

The CDR3, as DNA: TGTGCCACCAGCCGAGGACCGGGCGATACTGGAAACACCATATATTTT. This codes for CATSRGPGDTGNTIYF. The chain has TRBV15 and TRBJ1-3; D is ambiguous. The CDR3 is 16 residues long. With 5 bases removed from V and 2 bases from J, the gap between germline ends came to 16 bases. Germline assignment: CDR1 LNHNV and CDR2 YYDKDF (reference sequence).

The chain combines TRBV20-1 with TRBJ2-6, with TRBD1 as a possible D gene (5 bases). Trimming took off 3 bases at V and 4 bases at J, with 13 bases between the two ends. CDR1 and CDR2 (germline): DFQATT, SNEGSKA (reference sequence). The CDR3 contains 15 residues. The CDR3 DNA reads TGCAGTGCTAGGTCTACAGGAAGGGGGGCCAACGTCCTGACTTTC. It codes for CSARSTGRGANVLTF.

The genes are TRBV29-1 and TRBJ2-7; unclear D gene. Deletions cut 0 bases from V and 4 bases from J, with 7 bases between. The germline gives CDR1 SQVTM, CDR2 ANQGSEA. The CDR3 has 12 amino acids. In DNA, the CDR3 is TGCAGCGTTGAAGATTTGCGTTACGAGCAGTACTTC. Its translation is CSVEDLRYEQYF.

The chain carries TRBV19 and TRBJ2-7; TRBD2 matches at 10 bases. The trim removed 5 bases at V and 3 bases at J, leaving 4 bases unmatched. The CDR3 covers 14 residues. Germline V gene lookup returns CDR1 LNHDA and CDR2 SQIVND (reference sequence). CDR3 sequence reads: CASSPLAGVYEQYF. The CDR3 region has the DNA TGTGCCAGTAGTCCTCTAGCGGGAGTCTACGAGCAGTACTTC.

This chain uses TRBV2 with TRBJ2-7; 9 bases match TRBD1. The CDR3 contains 14 residues. The junction had 6 bases not matched to a gene; V was cut back by 6 bases and J by 3 bases. The V gene's germline CDR1 is SNHLY and CDR2 FYNNEI. The CDR3 spells CASRRGTGNYEQYF. CDR3 DNA: TGTGCCAGCAGACGCGGGACAGGGAACTACGAGCAGTACTTC.